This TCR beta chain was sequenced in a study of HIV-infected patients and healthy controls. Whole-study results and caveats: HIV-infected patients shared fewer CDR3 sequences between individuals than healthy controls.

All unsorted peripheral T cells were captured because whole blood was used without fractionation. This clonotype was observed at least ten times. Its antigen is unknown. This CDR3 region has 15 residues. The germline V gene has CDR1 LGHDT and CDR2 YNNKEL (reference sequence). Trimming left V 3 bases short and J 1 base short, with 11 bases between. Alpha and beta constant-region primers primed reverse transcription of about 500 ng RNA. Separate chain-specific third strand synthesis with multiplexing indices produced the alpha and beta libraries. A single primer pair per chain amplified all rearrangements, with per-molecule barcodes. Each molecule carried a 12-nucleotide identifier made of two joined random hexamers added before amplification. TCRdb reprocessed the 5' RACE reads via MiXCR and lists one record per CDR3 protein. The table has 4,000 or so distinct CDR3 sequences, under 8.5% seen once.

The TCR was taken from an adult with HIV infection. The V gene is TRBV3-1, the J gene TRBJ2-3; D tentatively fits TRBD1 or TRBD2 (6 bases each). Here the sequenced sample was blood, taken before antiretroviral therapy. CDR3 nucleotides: TGTGCCAGCAGCCAGGAGGGGGACGGCACAGATACGCAGTATTTT. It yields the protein CASSQEGDGTDTQYF.